The sequence of this T cell receptor beta chain was determined in a study of beta chain features in type 1 diabetes. Study outcomes and limitations: Shorter TCRB CDR3s, moderately but significantly so, were found in Type 1 diabetes patients in all four CD4+ subsets.

Sequenced material consisted of expressed TCRB transcripts (all of the isolated RNA was reverse transcribed). The assay was immunoSEQ multiplex PCR, and TCRdb's table has in-frame clones only and misses some. This table has 300,000 or so clones, more than 13% appearing once. This CDR3 is 15 amino acids long. Germline CDR1 and CDR2: SGHAT and FQNNGV. Trimming removed 5 bases at V and 2 bases at J, with 10 bases between. Comment on this clone: Its matching antigen is unknown.

The sample comprised naive CD4+ T cells from blood. V gene TRBV11-2 combines with J gene TRBJ2-6; no clear D gene. The receptor comes from a man aged 25-40 years with type 1 diabetes. The CDR3 here is CASSPDLAGANVLTF. CDR3 DNA sequence: TGTGCCAGCAGCCCCGATTTAGCTGGGGCCAACGTCCTGACTTTC.